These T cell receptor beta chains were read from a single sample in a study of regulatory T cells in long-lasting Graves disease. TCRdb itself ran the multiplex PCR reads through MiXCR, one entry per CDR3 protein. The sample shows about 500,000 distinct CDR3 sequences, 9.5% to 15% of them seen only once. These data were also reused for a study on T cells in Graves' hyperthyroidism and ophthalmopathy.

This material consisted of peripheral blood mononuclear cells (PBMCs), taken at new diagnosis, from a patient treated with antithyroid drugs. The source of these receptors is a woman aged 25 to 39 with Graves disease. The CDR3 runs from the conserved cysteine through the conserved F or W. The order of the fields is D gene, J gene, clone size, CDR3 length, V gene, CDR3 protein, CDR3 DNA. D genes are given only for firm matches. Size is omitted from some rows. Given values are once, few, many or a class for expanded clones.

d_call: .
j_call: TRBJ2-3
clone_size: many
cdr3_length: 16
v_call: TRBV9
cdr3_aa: CASSARDRSMTDTQYF
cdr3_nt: TGTGCCAGCAGCGCTCGAGACAGGTCAATGACAGATACGCAGTATTTT

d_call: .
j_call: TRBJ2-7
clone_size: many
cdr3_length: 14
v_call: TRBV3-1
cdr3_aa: CASSQLGASYEQYF
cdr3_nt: TGTGCCAGCAGCCAGCTTGGCGCCTCCTACGAGCAGTACTTC

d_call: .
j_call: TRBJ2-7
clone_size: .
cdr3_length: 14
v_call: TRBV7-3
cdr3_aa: CASSLSPFSYEQYF
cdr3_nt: TGTGCCAGCAGCTTATCCCCCTTTTCCTACGAGCAGTACTTC

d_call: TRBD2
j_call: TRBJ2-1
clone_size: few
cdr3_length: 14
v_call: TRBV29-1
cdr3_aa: CSVRGTSGNNEQFF
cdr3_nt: TGCAGCGTCCGCGGGACTAGCGGAAACAATGAGCAGTTCTTC

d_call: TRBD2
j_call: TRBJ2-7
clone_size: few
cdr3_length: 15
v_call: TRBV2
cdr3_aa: CASQTSGRISYEQYF
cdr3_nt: TGTGCCAGCCAGACTAGCGGGAGAATCTCCTACGAGCAGTACTTC

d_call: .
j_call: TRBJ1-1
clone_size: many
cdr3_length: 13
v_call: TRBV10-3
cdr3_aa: CAISEPEDTEAFF
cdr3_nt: TGTGCCATCAGTGAGCCCGAGGACACTGAAGCTTTCTTT

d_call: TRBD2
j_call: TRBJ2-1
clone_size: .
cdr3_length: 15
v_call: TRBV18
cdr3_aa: CASSPREGAYNEQFF
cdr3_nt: TGTGCCAGCTCACCCCGGGAGGGTGCCTACAATGAGCAGTTCTTC

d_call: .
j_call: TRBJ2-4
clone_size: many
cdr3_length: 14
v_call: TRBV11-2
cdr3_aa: CASSSPRLDAIQYF
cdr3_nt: TGTGCCAGCAGCTCCCCCAGACTAGACGCCATTCAGTACTTC

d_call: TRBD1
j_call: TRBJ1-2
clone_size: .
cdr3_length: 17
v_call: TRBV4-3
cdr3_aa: CASSQDDRTGANYGYTF
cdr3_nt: TGCGCCAGCAGCCAAGATGATCGGACAGGGGCGAACTATGGCTACACCTTC

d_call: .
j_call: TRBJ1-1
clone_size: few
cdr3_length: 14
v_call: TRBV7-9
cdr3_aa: CASSDRQPNTEAFF
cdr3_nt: TGTGCCAGCAGCGACCGCCAACCAAACACTGAAGCTTTCTTT

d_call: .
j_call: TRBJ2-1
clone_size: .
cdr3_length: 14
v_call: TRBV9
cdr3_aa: CASSVEQTYNEQFF
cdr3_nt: TGTGCCAGCAGCGTTGAACAGACTTACAATGAGCAGTTCTTC

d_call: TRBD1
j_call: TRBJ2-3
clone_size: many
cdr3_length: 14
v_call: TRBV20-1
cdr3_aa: CSAWTGRETDTQYF
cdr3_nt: TGCAGTGCTTGGACAGGGCGAGAGACAGATACGCAGTATTTT

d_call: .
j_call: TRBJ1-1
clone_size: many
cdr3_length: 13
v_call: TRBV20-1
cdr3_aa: CSAVNRVNTEAFF
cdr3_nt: TGCAGTGCTGTAAACCGGGTGAACACTGAAGCTTTCTTT

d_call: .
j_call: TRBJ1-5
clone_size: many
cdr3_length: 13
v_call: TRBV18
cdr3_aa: CASSPGGNQPQHF
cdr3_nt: TGTGCCAGCTCCCCCGGGGGCAATCAGCCCCAGCATTTT

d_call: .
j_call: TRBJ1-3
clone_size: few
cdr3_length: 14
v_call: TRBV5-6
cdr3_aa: CASSLETSLNTIYF
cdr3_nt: TGTGCCAGCAGCTTGGAAACCTCCCTAAACACCATATATTTT

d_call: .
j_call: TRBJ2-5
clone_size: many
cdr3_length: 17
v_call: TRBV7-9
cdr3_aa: CASSLKRTTSYQETQYF
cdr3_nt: TGTGCCAGCAGCTTAAAGAGGACTACATCGTACCAAGAGACCCAGTACTTC

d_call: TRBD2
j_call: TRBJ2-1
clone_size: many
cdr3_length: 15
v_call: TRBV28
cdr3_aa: CASSLLSGRGNEQFF
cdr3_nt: TGTGCCAGCAGTTTACTTAGCGGGAGGGGGAATGAGCAGTTCTTC

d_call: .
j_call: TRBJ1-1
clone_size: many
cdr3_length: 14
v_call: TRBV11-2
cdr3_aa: CASTWGAPNTEAFF
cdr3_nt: TGTGCCAGCACTTGGGGGGCACCGAACACTGAAGCTTTCTTT

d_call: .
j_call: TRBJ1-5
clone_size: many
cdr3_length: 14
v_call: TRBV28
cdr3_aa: CASSFQDFDQPQHF
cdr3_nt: TGTGCCAGCAGTTTCCAGGACTTCGATCAGCCCCAGCATTTT

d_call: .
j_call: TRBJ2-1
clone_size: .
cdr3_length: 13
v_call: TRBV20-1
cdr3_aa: CSAPIGSYNEQFF
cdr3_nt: TGCAGTGCCCCAATAGGCTCCTACAATGAGCAGTTCTTC

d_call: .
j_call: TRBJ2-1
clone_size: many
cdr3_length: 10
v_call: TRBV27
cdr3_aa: CASGPNEQFF
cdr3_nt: TGTGCCAGCGGACCGAATGAGCAGTTCTTC

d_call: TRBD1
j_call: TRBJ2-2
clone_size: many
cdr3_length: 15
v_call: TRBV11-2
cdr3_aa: CASSSDRANTGELFF
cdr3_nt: TGTGCCAGCAGCTCGGACAGGGCGAACACCGGGGAGCTGTTTTTT

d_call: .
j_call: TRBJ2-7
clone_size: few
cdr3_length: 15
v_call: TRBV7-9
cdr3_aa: CASSFQLAGLYEQYF
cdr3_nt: TGTGCCAGCAGCTTCCAACTCGCAGGGCTCTACGAGCAGTACTTC

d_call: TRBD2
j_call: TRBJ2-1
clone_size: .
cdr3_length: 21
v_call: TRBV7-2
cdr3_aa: CASSLIGIAREGPTYYNEQFF
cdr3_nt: TGTGCCAGCAGCTTAATCGGTATCGCACGGGAGGGCCCGACCTATTACAATGAGCAGTTCTTC

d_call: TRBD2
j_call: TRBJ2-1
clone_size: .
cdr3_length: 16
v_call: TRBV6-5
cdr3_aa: CASSYYAGGPSNEQFF
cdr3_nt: TGTGCCAGCAGTTACTATGCGGGAGGGCCCAGTAATGAGCAGTTCTTC

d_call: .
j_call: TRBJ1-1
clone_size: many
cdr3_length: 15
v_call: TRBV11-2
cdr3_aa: CASSLDSARNTEAFF
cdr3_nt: TGTGCCAGCAGCTTAGATTCAGCCAGGAACACTGAAGCTTTCTTT

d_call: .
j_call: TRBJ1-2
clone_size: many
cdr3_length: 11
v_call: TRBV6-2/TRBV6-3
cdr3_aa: CASLGDVGYTF
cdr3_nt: TGTGCCAGCTTGGGGGATGTAGGCTACACCTTC

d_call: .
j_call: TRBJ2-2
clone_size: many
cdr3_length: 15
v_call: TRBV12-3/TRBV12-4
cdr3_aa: CASSSAAGTTGELFF
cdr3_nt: TGTGCCAGCAGTTCGGCCGCCGGGACAACCGGGGAGCTGTTTTTT

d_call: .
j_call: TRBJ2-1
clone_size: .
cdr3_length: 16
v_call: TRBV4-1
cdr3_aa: CASNPLGRVSYNEQFF
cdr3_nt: TGCGCCAGCAACCCACTAGGACGGGTATCCTACAATGAGCAGTTCTTC

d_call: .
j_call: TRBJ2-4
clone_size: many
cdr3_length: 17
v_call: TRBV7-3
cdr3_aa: CASSQDSAPGLGNIQYF
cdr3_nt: TGTGCCAGCAGCCAGGATTCCGCTCCGGGACTGGGAAACATTCAGTACTTC

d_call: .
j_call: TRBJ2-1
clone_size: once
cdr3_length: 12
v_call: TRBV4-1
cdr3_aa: CASSQVHDEQFF
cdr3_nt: TGCGCCAGCAGCCAAGTTCATGACGAGCAGTTCTTC

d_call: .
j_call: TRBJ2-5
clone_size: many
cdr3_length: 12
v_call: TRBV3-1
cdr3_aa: CASSQVRETQYF
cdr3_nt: TGTGCCAGCAGCCAAGTTAGAGAGACCCAGTACTTC